This T cell receptor beta chain was captured by sequencing in a study of sequential checkpoint blockade in melanoma. Germline trimming cut 6 bases from V and 7 bases from J; bases unmatched to any gene: 11. The CDR3 runs 14 residues. From germline, CDR1 is SGHRS and CDR2 YFSETQ. Treatment in this sample: randomized to nivolumab then ipilimumab (arm A) or the reverse (arm B). Clones were read by immunoSEQ multiplex PCR, and TCRdb kept only the in-frame ones, dropping some. The sample has about 20,000 clones; just under 75% are singletons. V gene TRBV5-1 combines with J gene TRBJ2-7; 9 nucleotides line up with TRBD2. Sequenced material: CD8+ T cells sorted from blood (inferred from file names), taken from a patient given nivolumab and ipilimumab in sequence. The TCR originated in a human donor with melanoma. Here the CDR3 reads CASTQAGGYQEQYF. CDR3 sequence (DNA): TGCGCCAGCACCCAAGCGGGAGGCTATCAGGAGCAGTACTTC.